These 3 T cell receptor beta chains originate from one sample sequenced in a study of blood T cell repertoires in COVID-19. Produced via immunoSEQ multiplex PCR; TCRdb's table is partial and in-frame only. The sample contains 230,000 or so clones, around 89% of which appear only once. Sequencing was performed on peripheral blood. These TCRs come from a woman between 55 and 75 years old with COVID-19, enrolled during active disease.

The chain combines TRBV4-1 with TRBJ1-1, with D perhaps TRBD1 (6 bases). This CDR3 is built from 13 residues. CDR1 is MGHRA and CDR2 is YSYEKL in the germline V gene. Trimming took off 6 bases at V and 2 bases at J, with 10 bases between the two ends. The CDR3 region is CASRRTANTEAFF. Here the CDR3 DNA reads TGCGCCAGCAGACGGACAGCCAACACTGAAGCTTTCTTT.

The chain is built from TRBV9 and TRBJ2-7, with D possibly matching TRBD2 (6 bases). CDR1 and CDR2 (germline): SGDLS, YYNGEE. There are 15 residues in the CDR3. Trimming shortened V by 1 base and J by 1 base, and 12 bases separated the two germline ends. The CDR3 spells CASSVSGVRSYEQYF. In DNA form, the CDR3 reads TGTGCCAGCAGCGTATCGGGGGTCCGGTCCTACGAGCAGTACTTC.

V and J are TRBV5-1 and TRBJ2-1; the match to TRBD1 covers 9 bases. The CDR3 length is 15 residues. Looked up from germline, CDR1 is SGHRS and CDR2 is YFSETQ. J lost 2 bases, V lost 2 bases, and 2 bases had no gene match. The CDR3 loop reads CASSFGQGPYNEQFF. The CDR3 nucleotides are TGCGCCAGCAGCTTCGGACAGGGGCCCTACAATGAGCAGTTCTTC. The full variable domain, its missing parts supplied by reference TRBV5-1 and TRBJ2-1, is KAGVTQTPRYLIKTRGQQVTLSCSPISGHRSVSWYQQTPGQGLQFLFEYFSETQRNKGNFPGRFSGRQFSNSRSEMNVSTLELGDSALYLCASSFGQGPYNEQFFGPGTRLTVL.